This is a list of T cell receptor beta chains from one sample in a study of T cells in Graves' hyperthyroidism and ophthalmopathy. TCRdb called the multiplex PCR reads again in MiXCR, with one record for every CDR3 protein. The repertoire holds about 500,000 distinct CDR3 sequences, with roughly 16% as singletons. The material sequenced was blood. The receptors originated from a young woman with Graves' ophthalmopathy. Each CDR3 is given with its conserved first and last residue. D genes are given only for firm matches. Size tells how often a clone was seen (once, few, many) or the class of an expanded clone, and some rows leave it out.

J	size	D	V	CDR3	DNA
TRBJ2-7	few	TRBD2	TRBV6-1	CASSDQTSGRAYEQYF	TGTGCCAGCAGTGACCAGACTAGCGGGAGGGCCTACGAGCAGTACTTC
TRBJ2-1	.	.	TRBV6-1	CASSRENFGFKQFF	TGTGCCAGCAGTCGCGAGAACTTCGGTTTTAAGCAGTTCTTC
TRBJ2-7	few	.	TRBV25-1	CASSVETGFYEQYF	TGTGCCAGCAGTGTAGAGACAGGATTCTACGAGCAGTACTTC
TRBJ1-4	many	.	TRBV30	CAWSVTGNEKLFF	TGTGCCTGGAGTGTGACAGGCAATGAAAAACTGTTTTTT
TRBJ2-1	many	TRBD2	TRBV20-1	CSANREAYNEQFF	TGCAGTGCTAACCGGGAGGCTTACAATGAGCAGTTCTTC
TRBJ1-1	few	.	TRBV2	CASKKTRTLDVAFF	TGTGCCAGCAAAAAAACCCGGACCCTCGACGTGGCTTTCTTT
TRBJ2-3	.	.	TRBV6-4	CASISRGHDSTDTQYF	TGTGCCAGCATAAGTCGAGGGCACGACAGCACAGATACGCAGTATTTT
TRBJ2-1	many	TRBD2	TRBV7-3	CASSLGPGAGGYEQFF	TGTGCCAGCAGCCTAGGCCCGGGGGCGGGAGGGTATGAGCAGTTCTTC
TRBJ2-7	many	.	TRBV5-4	CASSFVADYEQYF	TGTGCCAGCAGCTTTGTTGCGGACTACGAGCAGTACTTC
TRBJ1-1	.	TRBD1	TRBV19	CASEPSGTGASEAFF	TGTGCCAGCGAACCTTCGGGGACAGGGGCATCTGAAGCTTTCTTT
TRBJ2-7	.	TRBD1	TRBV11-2	CASSLSGQGGHEQYF	TGTGCCAGCAGCTTGTCGGGACAGGGAGGCCACGAGCAGTACTTC
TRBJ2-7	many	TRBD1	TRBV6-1	CASRGQDSYEQYF	TGTGCCAGCAGGGGACAGGACTCCTACGAGCAGTACTTC
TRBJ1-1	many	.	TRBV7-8	CASSLDGGGAFF	TGTGCCAGCAGCTTAGATGGGGGTGGTGCTTTCTTT
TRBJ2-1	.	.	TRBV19	CASSIGVAVNEQFF	TGTGCCAGTAGTATAGGAGTAGCGGTCAATGAGCAGTTCTTC
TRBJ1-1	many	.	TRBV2	CASSRVDTEAFF	TGTGCCAGCTCCAGGGTTGACACTGAAGCTTTCTTT
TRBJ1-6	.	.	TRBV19	CASRIGDSPLHF	TGTGCCAGTAGGATTGGGGATTCACCCCTCCACTTT
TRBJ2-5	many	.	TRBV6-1	CASRLRAGVQETQYF	TGTGCCAGCAGGCTGCGAGCGGGCGTCCAAGAGACCCAGTACTTC
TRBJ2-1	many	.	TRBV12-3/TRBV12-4	CASAGVYNEQFF	TGTGCCAGCGCAGGGGTTTACAATGAGCAGTTCTTC
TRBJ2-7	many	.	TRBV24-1	CATSDTNSYEQYF	TGTGCCACCAGTGATACTAACAGCTACGAGCAGTACTTC
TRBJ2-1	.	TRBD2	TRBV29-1	CSVSSPGGLYNEQFF	TGCAGCGTATCCTCTCCGGGAGGGTTGTACAATGAGCAGTTCTTC
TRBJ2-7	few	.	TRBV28	CASREGSSDEQYF	TGTGCCAGCAGGGAGGGGTCTAGCGACGAGCAGTACTTC
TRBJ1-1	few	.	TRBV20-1	CSARVRGEAFF	TGCAGTGCTAGAGTAAGGGGGGAAGCTTTCTTT
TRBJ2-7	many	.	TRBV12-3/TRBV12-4	CASSFLPGDYEQYF	TGTGCCAGCAGTTTTCTCCCGGGGGACTACGAGCAGTACTTC